A single sample is the source of the 28 T cell receptor beta chains below, sequenced in a study of shared clonotypes between healthy human individuals. Profiling relied on immunoSEQ multiplex PCR, and the TCRdb table lists in-frame clones only, not all of them. The table shows about 1.1 million clones, with roughly 77% occurring only once. Material: memory CD4+ T cells from PBMCs. The subset: CD45RA-negative fraction. The receptors derive from a man between 18 and 35 years old in good health. Some clones in this sample may be carry-over from other donors' samples.

There are a few counts of this clone. The chain joins TRBV7-2 to TRBJ1-2; D possibly corresponds to TRBD1 (5 bases). The V and J ends lost 1 base and 7 bases respectively, with 13 bases between them. Germline lookup yields CDR1 SGHTA and CDR2 FQGNSA. The CDR3 extends over 14 amino acids. The CDR3, as DNA: TGTGCCAGCAGCTTAGTGGTTCAGGGAGGTGGCTACACCTTC. It is translated as CASSLVVQGGGYTF.

CDR3 loop: CASSLGGRGHTEAFF. For the CDR3, the DNA is TGTGCCAGCAGCCTCGGGGGCAGGGGGCACACTGAAGCTTTCTTT. The V gene is TRBV14, the J gene TRBJ1-1; 8 bases map to TRBD1. After removal of 4 bases from V and 3 bases from J, the junction contained 7 bases not matched to a gene. The CDR3 has 15 amino acids. CDR1 is SGHDN and CDR2 is FVKESK in the germline V gene.

This clone showed up just a few times. The V gene is TRBV7-8, the J gene TRBJ2-2; 7 nucleotides agree with TRBD2. The V gene's germline CDR1 is SGHVS and CDR2 FQNEAQ. V lost 7 bases and J lost 3; bases outside the gene matches: 20. The CDR3 is made up of 19 amino acids. The CDR3 loop reads CASTPLKTAAGVYTGELFF. Written as DNA, the CDR3 is TGTGCCAGCACCCCGCTAAAAACAGCTGCGGGAGTCTACACCGGGGAGCTGTTTTTT.

The chain combines TRBV6-5 with TRBJ1-1, with unresolved D. The germline CDR1 and CDR2 sequences are MNHEY and SVGAGI. The ends were cut back, 0 bases at V and 4 bases at J, with 15 bases in the middle. The CDR3 is 16 residues long. The CDR3 sequence: CASSYSNVGLVTEAFF. For the CDR3, the DNA is TGTGCCAGCAGTTACTCGAACGTTGGGTTAGTCACTGAAGCTTTCTTT.

The sample holds a few counts of this clone. This sequence joins TRBV4-2 and TRBJ2-1; 8 nucleotides align to TRBD2. Germline CDR1 is LGHNA and CDR2 is YNFKEQ. This CDR3 has 17 residues. V was pared by 0 bases and J by 7 bases, with 11 bases of the junction left unmatched. CDR3 sequence: CASSQDGSGRSWNEQFF. Written as DNA, the CDR3 is TGTGCCAGCAGCCAAGACGGGAGCGGGAGAAGTTGGAATGAGCAGTTCTTC.

This sequence joins TRBV7-2 and TRBJ2-3; D remains unclear. The CDR3 covers 12 residues. Trimming took off 7 bases at V and 4 bases at J, with 9 bases between the two ends. CDR1 is SGHTA and CDR2 is FQGNSA in the germline V gene. CDR3 sequence (DNA): TGTGCCAGCACCCGGCGAGCAGATACGCAGTATTTT. Its protein product is CASTRRADTQYF.

For this clone: This may be a read error: a much more frequent sequence differs by one nucleotide. Other DNA sequences of this sample code for an identical CDR3. The V call is TRBV5-1, the J call TRBJ2-5, with 9 bases lining up with TRBD2. Germline V gene lookup returns CDR1 SGHRS and CDR2 YFSETQ. V dropped 0 bases and J dropped 1; count of bases not matched to a gene: 4. This CDR3 comprises 16 residues. The CDR3: CASSLALAGFQETQYF. CDR3 coding DNA: TGCGCCAGCAGCTTGGCCCTAGCGGGATTCCAAGAGACCCAGTACTTC.

This chain uses TRBV28 with TRBJ1-1; 9 positions match TRBD1. The V gene's germline CDR1 is MDHEN and CDR2 SYDVKM. V shed 11 bases and J 3 bases; nucleotides not matched to a gene: 16. There are 16 residues in the CDR3. This CDR3 reads CAVYPGTGTGDTEAFF. The CDR3 bases are TGTGCCGTCTATCCCGGGACAGGGACGGGGGACACTGAAGCTTTCTTT.

At least ten counts were recorded for this clone. The J gene is TRBJ1-5, the V gene TRBV19; TRBD1 might be the D (6 bases). Germline V gene data show CDR1 as LNHDA and CDR2 as SQIVND (reference sequence). This CDR3 spans 14 amino acids. Trimming took off 5 bases at V and 8 bases at J, with 16 bases between the two ends. Here the CDR3 DNA reads TGTGCCAGTAGTCCCCTACAGGGTCTGGAGCCCCAGCATTTT. It translates to CASSPLQGLEPQHF.

This chain links TRBV15 with TRBJ1-2, with D unclear. The CDR3 sequence is 15 residues long. Germline V gene data show CDR1 as LNHNV and CDR2 as YYDKDF (reference sequence). Trimming took 3 bases from V and 2 from J, leaving 13 bases between them. In DNA form, the CDR3 reads TGTGCCACCAGCAGGGGTGACTCGGGGAACTATGGCTACACCTTC. Translating it yields CATSRGDSGNYGYTF.

CDR3 DNA: TGCAGCATATCTCCGGGACTAGCGGTAAAAGGGAATGAGCAGTTCTTC. This gives the protein CSISPGLAVKGNEQFF. The V call is TRBV29-1, the J call TRBJ2-1; 11 bases fit TRBD2. The germline CDR1 and CDR2 sequences are SQVTM and ANQGSEA. This CDR3 spans 16 amino acids. Unmatched junction bases numbered 16, after V lost 8 bases and J lost 7 bases.

The CDR3 sequence is CASSRWGEQFF. The CDR3 DNA follows: TGTGCCAGCAGCCGTTGGGGTGAGCAGTTCTTC. The chain links TRBV5-6 to TRBJ2-1; D gene uncertain. V lost 4 bases and J 9 bases, leaving 8 bases between the germline ends. Germline values: CDR1 SGHDT, CDR2 YYEEEE. CDR3 length: 11 amino acids.

The chain uses TRBV28 and TRBJ1-3, with D perhaps matching TRBD1 (6 bases). Germline CDR1 MDHEN, CDR2 SYDVKM. This CDR3 contains 15 residues. V dropped 2 bases and J dropped 3 bases, with 11 bases sitting between them. CDR3 bases: TGTGCCAGCAGTTTAACTAGGGGGGATGGAAACACCATATATTTT. Translation gives CASSLTRGDGNTIYF.

This clone was counted once. The chain carries TRBV19 and TRBJ2-7; a weak D match, TRBD2 (10 bases). The V end lost 6 bases, the J end lost 5 bases, and 29 bases lay between the germline ends. Germline values: CDR1 LNHDA, CDR2 SQIVND (reference sequence). The CDR3 length is 18 residues. The CDR3 region is CASSKGQGKLAGRNEQYF. The CDR3, as DNA: TGTGCCAGTAGCAAGGGACAGGGAAAACTAGCGGGAAGGAACGAGCAGTACTTC.

V gene TRBV18 combines with J gene TRBJ1-2; TRBD1 matches at 10 bases. The CDR3 sequence is 17 residues long. Trimming took 3 bases from V and 7 from J; bases not matched to a gene: 14. In germline, CDR1 is KGHSH, CDR2 LQKENI. The CDR3 DNA reads TGTGCCAGCTCACCCTCCTTACCGGGACAGGGGAGTGGTGGCTACACCTTC. This sequence encodes CASSPSLPGQGSGGYTF.

This clone was recorded a few times. V gene TRBV29-1 combines with J gene TRBJ1-1, with 9 positions matching TRBD1. The V gene's germline CDR1 is SQVTM and CDR2 ANQGSEA. The CDR3 runs to 13 residues. V lost 2 bases, J lost 3 bases, and 1 base stayed unmatched. The CDR3 nucleotides are TGCAGCGTTGAAACAGGGGGCTACACTGAAGCTTTCTTT. Its translation: CSVETGGYTEAFF.

The gene calls are TRBV4-3 and TRBJ2-6, with 10 bases matching TRBD1. CDR1 is LGHNA, CDR2 YSLEER, per germline. V lost 3 bases and J lost 0; bases outside the gene matches: 17. This CDR3 has 22 amino acids. The DNA for the CDR3 is TGCGCCAGCAGCCAGGGTACAGGACAGGGGGTGGTCGTAATCTCTGGGGCCAACGTCCTGACTTTC. Amino acid sequence: CASSQGTGQGVVVISGANVLTF.

The chain links TRBV7-3 to TRBJ2-2; possible D gene TRBD2, 5 bases. Germline assignment: CDR1 SGHTA and CDR2 FQGTGA. This CDR3 region has 15 residues. Trimming took 6 bases from V and 1 from J, leaving 12 bases between them. CDR3 DNA sequence: TGTGCCAGCAGTCCAGGACTGGGGAACACCGGGGAGCTGTTTTTT. Encoded protein: CASSPGLGNTGELFF.

V and J are TRBV9 and TRBJ1-5; D is undetermined. The CDR3 runs 13 residues. Trimming took off 1 base at V and 7 bases at J, with 9 bases between the two ends. CDR1 and CDR2 from the germline V gene are SGDLS and YYNGEE. The CDR3 region is CASSVSLSQPQHF. The CDR3 DNA sequence: TGTGCCAGCAGCGTATCCCTCTCGCAGCCCCAGCATTTT.

The chain recombines TRBV7-8 with TRBJ2-1; D unclear. Trimming took off 5 bases at V and 2 bases at J, with 16 bases between the two ends. Looked up from germline, CDR1 is SGHVS and CDR2 is FQNEAQ. This CDR3 contains 16 residues. The CDR3 nucleotides are TGTGCCAGCAGCCCTAGTCGTTTGGGTACCTACAATGAGCAGTTCTTC. It is translated as CASSPSRLGTYNEQFF.

The chain carries TRBV5-1 and TRBJ1-5; weak D call: TRBD1 (6 bases). This CDR3 spans 13 amino acids. The germline gives CDR1 SGHRS, CDR2 YFSETQ. V lost 4 bases and J lost 6, with 11 bases in between. CDR3 loop: CASSAGRGQPQHF. The CDR3 coding sequence is TGCGCCAGCAGCGCGGGCAGGGGTCAGCCCCAGCATTTT.

This chain joins TRBV7-6 and TRBJ2-3; no clear D gene. The germline V gene has CDR1 SGHVS and CDR2 FNYEAQ. V was pared by 4 bases and J by 4 bases, with 9 bases between. This CDR3 comprises 13 residues. CDR3 nucleotides: TGTGCCAGCAGCTCCTCTTGGGCAGATACGCAGTATTTT. Its protein product is CASSSSWADTQYF.

The V gene is TRBV7-2, the J gene TRBJ2-5; 11 nucleotides match TRBD2. Germline assignment: CDR1 SGHTA and CDR2 FQGNSA. The trim removed 7 bases at V and 11 bases at J, leaving 15 bases unmatched. The length of the CDR3 is 15 residues. CDR3 DNA: TGTGCCAGCACCCCTTCTAGACTAGCGGGACGGGAGCAGTACTTC. This translates into CASTPSRLAGREQYF.

The gene calls are TRBV7-3 and TRBJ2-1; D gene unclear. Germline assignment: CDR1 SGHTA and CDR2 FQGTGA. The CDR3 is 14 residues long. The V gene lost 5 bases and the J gene lost 2 bases, with 10 bases spanning the gap. For the CDR3, the DNA is TGTGCCAGCAGCAGAGAAATAGCCTACAATGAGCAGTTCTTC. Translation: CASSREIAYNEQFF.

The count of this clone is one. The J gene is TRBJ2-7, the V gene TRBV5-4; TRBD1 matches 7 bases. The V gene's germline CDR1 is SGHNT and CDR2 YYREEE (reference sequence). The CDR3 spans 14 residues. Unmatched junction bases numbered 9, after V lost 4 bases and J lost 5 bases. The CDR3 DNA reads TGTGCCAGCAGCCCGTACACAGGGGTTCACGAGCAGTACTTC. This codes for CASSPYTGVHEQYF.

The gene calls are TRBV5-4 and TRBJ2-6; D remains ambiguous. Trimming removed 4 bases at V and 0 bases at J, with 8 bases between. Germline V gene sequence: CDR1 SGHNT, CDR2 YYREEE (reference sequence). This CDR3 region has 15 residues. CDR3 in amino acids: CASSVGGSGANVLTF. In nucleotides, the CDR3 is TGTGCCAGCAGCGTAGGCGGCTCTGGGGCCAACGTCCTGACTTTC.

The V call is TRBV28, the J call TRBJ2-5; the D is unclear. The germline gives CDR1 MDHEN, CDR2 SYDVKM. The CDR3 consists of 18 residues. Deletions cut 5 bases from V and 3 bases from J, with 25 bases between. CDR3 sequence (DNA): TGTGCCAGCAGTCTCTATAACCCTGCGGCAGGCAGTGAAGAGACCCAGTACTTC. Translated: CASSLYNPAAGSEETQYF.

Only a few counts were recorded for this clone. Just one base apart from a much larger clone, this may be a read error. The sample holds other DNA sequences that translate to the same CDR3. The J gene is TRBJ1-1, the V gene TRBV7-2; D gene uncertain. V was shortened by 1 base and J by 0 bases, with 0 bases between the two germline ends. CDR1 SGHTA and CDR2 FQGNSA come from the germline V gene. The length of the CDR3 is 12 residues. CDR3 DNA sequence: TGTGCCAGCAGCTTAGTGAACACTGAAGCTTTCTTT. This codes for CASSLVNTEAFF.